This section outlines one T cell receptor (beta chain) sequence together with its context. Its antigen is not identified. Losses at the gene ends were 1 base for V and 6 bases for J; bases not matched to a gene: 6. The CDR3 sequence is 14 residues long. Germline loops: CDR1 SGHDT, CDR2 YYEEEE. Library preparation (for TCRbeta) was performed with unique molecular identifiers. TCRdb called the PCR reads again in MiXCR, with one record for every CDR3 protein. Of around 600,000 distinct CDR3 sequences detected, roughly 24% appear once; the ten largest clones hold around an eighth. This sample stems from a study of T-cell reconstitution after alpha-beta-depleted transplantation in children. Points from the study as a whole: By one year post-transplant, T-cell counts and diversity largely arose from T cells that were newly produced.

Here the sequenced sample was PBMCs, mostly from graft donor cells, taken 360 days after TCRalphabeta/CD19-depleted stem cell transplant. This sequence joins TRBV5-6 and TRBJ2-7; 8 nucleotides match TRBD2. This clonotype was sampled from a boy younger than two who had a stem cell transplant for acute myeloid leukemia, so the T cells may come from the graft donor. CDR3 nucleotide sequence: TGTGCCAGCAGCTTGCCTCTAGCGGGCCGCGAGCAGTACTTC. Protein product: CASSLPLAGREQYF.